This T cell receptor (beta chain) is from a study of T cells in Graves' hyperthyroidism and ophthalmopathy. This CDR3 comprises 13 residues. Trimming stripped 8 bases from V and 3 bases from J, with 14 bases between. Germline V gene lookup returns CDR1 SQVTM and CDR2 ANQGSEA. This clonotype was seen only a few times. There were TCR beta CDR3 regions amplified from RNA transcripts. The HTBI primer set drove a first-round RT-PCR of the TCR CDR3. TCRdb used MiXCR to reprocess the multiplex PCR reads, holding one entry per CDR3 protein. The repertoire consists of about 380,000 distinct CDR3 sequences, with around a sixth occurring once and the leading ten covering 35% to 50%. Inclusion characteristics of ophthalmopathy patients comprised a Clinical Activity Score of at least 3, a NOSPECS grade of at least 4, and duration under 3 months.

The genes are TRBV29-1 and TRBJ2-1, with D possibly being TRBD2 (5 bases). Sequences were obtained from blood. The receptor was derived from a man younger than 35 with Graves' ophthalmopathy. The CDR3 DNA is TGCAGCATCAACGGAGGAGTCTACAATGAGCAGTTCTTC. Protein: CSINGGVYNEQFF.